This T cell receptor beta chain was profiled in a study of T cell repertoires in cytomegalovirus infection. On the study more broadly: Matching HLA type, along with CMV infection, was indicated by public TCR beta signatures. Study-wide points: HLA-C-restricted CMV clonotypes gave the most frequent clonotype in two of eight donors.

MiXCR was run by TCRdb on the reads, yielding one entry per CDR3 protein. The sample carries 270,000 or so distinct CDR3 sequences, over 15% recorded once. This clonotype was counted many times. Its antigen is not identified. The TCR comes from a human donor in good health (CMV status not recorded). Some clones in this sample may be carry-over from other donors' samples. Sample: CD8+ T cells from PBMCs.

The CDR3 DNA sequence: TGTGCCAGCAGTTTGGGAACAGTTGGCAATCAGCCCCAGCATTTT. Amino acid sequence: CASSLGTVGNQPQHF. The rearrangement uses TRBV28 and TRBJ1-5; D unclear. Per the germline V gene, CDR1 is MDHEN and CDR2 is SYDVKM. The CDR3 extends over 15 amino acids. Trimming removed 3 bases from V and 2 bases from J, with 11 bases in between.